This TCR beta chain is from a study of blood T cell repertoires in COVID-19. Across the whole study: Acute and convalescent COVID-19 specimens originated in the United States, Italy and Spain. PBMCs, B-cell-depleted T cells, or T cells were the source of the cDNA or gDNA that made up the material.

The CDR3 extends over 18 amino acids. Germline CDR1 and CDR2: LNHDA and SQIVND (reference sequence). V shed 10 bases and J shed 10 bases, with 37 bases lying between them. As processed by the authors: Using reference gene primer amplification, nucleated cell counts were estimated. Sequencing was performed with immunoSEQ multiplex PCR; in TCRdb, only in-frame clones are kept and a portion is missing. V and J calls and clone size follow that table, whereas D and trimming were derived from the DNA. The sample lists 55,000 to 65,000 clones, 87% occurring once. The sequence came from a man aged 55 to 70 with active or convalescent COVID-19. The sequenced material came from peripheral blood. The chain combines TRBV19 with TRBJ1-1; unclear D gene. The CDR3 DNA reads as TGTGCCACCCAACCAATTGGCTTTCAGCCCCAGGTTCGATTTGGAGCTTTCTTT. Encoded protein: CATQPIGFQPQVRFGAFF.